The TCR beta chain under discussion was sequenced for a study of shared clonotypes between healthy human individuals. Positively selected for CCR7, the CD45RO-negative cells used as naive CD8 cells excluded terminally differentiated effector memory CD45RA+ cells. This table comes from immunoSEQ multiplex PCR, and its TCRdb copy is limited to in-frame clones, with some not included. The sample contains millions of clones, roughly 95% of which appear only once. CDR1 is MNHEY and CDR2 is SVGAGI in the germline V gene. V lost 6 bases to trimming and J lost 0 bases; unmatched junction nucleotides: 5. The CDR3 has 15 residues.

This chain connects TRBV6-5 to TRBJ1-3; TRBD1 agrees at 7 bases. The sample comprised naive CD8+ T cells sorted from blood. The clonotype originates from a man younger than 30 in good health. CDR3 nucleotide sequence: TGTGCCAGCAGCCCGGACAGGTCCTCTGGAAACACCATATATTTT. It yields the protein CASSPDRSSGNTIYF.